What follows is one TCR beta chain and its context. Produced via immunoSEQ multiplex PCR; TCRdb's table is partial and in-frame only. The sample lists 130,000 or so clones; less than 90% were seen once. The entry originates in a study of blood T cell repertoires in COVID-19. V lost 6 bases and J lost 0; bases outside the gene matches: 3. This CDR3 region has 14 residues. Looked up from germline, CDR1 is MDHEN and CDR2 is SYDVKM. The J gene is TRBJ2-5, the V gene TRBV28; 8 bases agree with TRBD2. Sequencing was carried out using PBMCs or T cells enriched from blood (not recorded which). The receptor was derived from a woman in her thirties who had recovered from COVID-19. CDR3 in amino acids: CASSLSGNQETQYF. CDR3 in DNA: TGTGCCAGCAGCCTTAGCGGGAACCAAGAGACCCAGTACTTC.